Listed here are 21 T cell receptor beta chains from one sample, sequenced in a study of cytomegalovirus exposure and HLA in healthy donors. Amplification used 60 Vbeta primers and 13 Jbeta primers. Profiled with immunoSEQ multiplex PCR; TCRdb holds only in-frame clones, not every one. The sample yields 150,000 to 200,000 clones, under 80% seen once. What was sequenced was PBMCs. The receptors were sampled from a middle-aged man in good health and CMV-seronegative.

The chain uses TRBV18 and TRBJ2-7; D perhaps matches TRBD1 (5 bases). The V and J ends lost 6 bases and 0 bases respectively, with 18 bases between them. The CDR3 consists of 16 residues. Germline V gene data show CDR1 as KGHSH and CDR2 as LQKENI. The CDR3 is CASSPLGLISSYEQYF. As DNA, the CDR3 is TGTGCCAGCTCTCCTCTGGGGCTGATTAGCTCCTACGAGCAGTACTTC.

The rearrangement joins TRBV5-6 to TRBJ2-5; perhaps TRBD2 as D (5 bases). Trimming removed 2 bases at V and 1 base at J, with 9 bases between. This CDR3 spans 14 amino acids. From germline, CDR1 is SGHDT and CDR2 YYEEEE. In DNA form, the CDR3 reads TGTGCCAGCAGCTTTGGAGGCGGCCAAGAGACCCAGTACTTC. It codes for CASSFGGGQETQYF.

V and J are TRBV19 and TRBJ2-1; 7 bases match TRBD1. V gave up 4 bases and J gave up 6 bases; unmatched junction bases: 3. Germline-derived CDR1 and CDR2 are LNHDA and SQIVND (reference sequence). The CDR3 extends over 13 amino acids. Written as DNA, the CDR3 is TGTGCCAGTAGTAGCCGGGACAGCAATGAGCAGTTCTTC. Translating gives CASSSRDSNEQFF. Together with reference TRBV19 and TRBJ2-1, the CDR3 gives the full variable domain: DGGITQSPKYLFRKEGQNVTLSCEQNLNHDAMYWYRQDPGQGLRLIYYSQIVNDFQKGDIAEGYSVSREKKESFPLTVTSAQKNPTAFYLCASSSRDSNEQFFGPGTRLTVL.

This clone was observed a handful of times. The chain combines TRBV5-1 with TRBJ2-7, with 12 positions matching TRBD2. Germline lookup yields CDR1 SGHRS and CDR2 YFSETQ. This CDR3 comprises 15 residues. V shed 5 bases and J 2 bases; nucleotides not matched to a gene: 5. In nucleotides, the CDR3 is TGCGCCAGCAGTTCTAGCGGGAGGGACCCCTACGAGCAGTACTTC. Amino acid sequence: CASSSSGRDPYEQYF.

The chain recombines TRBV2 with TRBJ1-5; 8 nucleotides align to TRBD1. Germline V gene data show CDR1 as SNHLY and CDR2 as FYNNEI. V trimming: 11 bases; J trimming: 3 bases; junction bases outside the gene matches: 9. CDR3 size: 14 residues. The CDR3 sequence is CASTRGLNNQPQHF. The CDR3 DNA follows: TGTGCCTCTACCAGGGGGCTCAACAATCAGCCCCAGCATTTT.

This chain links TRBV19 with TRBJ1-1; TRBD1 is a possible D gene (5 bases). The germline V gene encodes CDR1 LNHDA and CDR2 SQIVND (reference sequence). V shed 4 bases and J shed 3 bases, with 12 bases lying between them. The CDR3 loop spans 14 amino acids. The CDR3 region has the DNA TGTGCCAGTAGTACTCAGGGTTCAGACACTGAAGCTTTCTTT. Translated, it gives CASSTQGSDTEAFF.

This clone was detected only a few times. This sequence joins TRBV19 and TRBJ2-7; 12 bases agree with TRBD1. Germline loops: CDR1 LNHDA, CDR2 SQIVND (reference sequence). This CDR3 spans 14 amino acids. After removal of 7 bases from V and 4 bases from J, the junction contained 5 bases not matched to a gene. In DNA, the CDR3 is TGTGCCAGTACGGTGGGACAGGGGGCTTACGAGCAGTACTTC. As protein: CASTVGQGAYEQYF.

The V and J genes are TRBV27 and TRBJ2-3; 12 positions agree with TRBD2. The CDR3 has 18 residues. V shed 3 bases and J 1 base; nucleotides not matched to a gene: 8. Germline-derived CDR1 and CDR2 are MNHEY and SMNVEV (reference sequence). The CDR3 DNA is TGTGCCAGCAGTTTTGGGCTAGCGGGGGGGCGGGGCACAGATACGCAGTATTTT. It codes for CASSFGLAGGRGTDTQYF.

The V gene is TRBV19, the J gene TRBJ2-3; D possibly corresponds to TRBD2 (6 bases). Per the germline V gene, CDR1 is LNHDA and CDR2 is SQIVND (reference sequence). This CDR3 has 16 amino acids. V shed 5 bases and J shed 2 bases, with 17 bases lying between them. The CDR3, as DNA: TGTGCCAGTAGTTACACCCGGGACTTTAACACAGATACGCAGTATTTT. It is translated as CASSYTRDFNTDTQYF.

V gene TRBV6-1 combines with J gene TRBJ1-2; D uncertain. V lost 8 bases and J 7 bases, leaving 17 bases between the germline ends. Germline V lookup: CDR1 MNHNS, CDR2 SASEGT. The CDR3 has 13 residues. This chain's CDR3 is CASLKLTDGGYTF. DNA for the CDR3: TGTGCCAGCCTAAAGTTAACAGATGGTGGCTACACCTTC.

The chain recombines TRBV30 with TRBJ2-7; 8 nucleotides line up with TRBD2. V shed 3 bases, J shed 4 bases, and the junction held 8 bases outside the gene matches. The CDR3 is 14 amino acids. CDR1 is GTSNPN and CDR2 is SVGIG in the germline V gene (reference sequence). The CDR3 here is CAWRNLAGLYEQYF. The CDR3 nucleotides read TGTGCCTGGAGGAATTTAGCGGGGTTGTACGAGCAGTACTTC.

The rearrangement uses TRBV5-6 and TRBJ2-7; TRBD1 aligns across 8 bases. The CDR3 is made up of 16 amino acids. Germline V gene sequence: CDR1 SGHDT, CDR2 YYEEEE. Trimming removed 4 bases from V and 3 bases from J; junction bases left unmatched: 12. CDR3: CASSPGTGGNLYEQYF. The CDR3 nucleotides read TGTGCCAGCAGCCCCGGGACAGGCGGAAACCTCTACGAGCAGTACTTC.

This chain uses TRBV6-6 with TRBJ1-3; D possibly corresponds to TRBD1 (5 bases). Germline V gene data show CDR1 as MNHNY and CDR2 as SVGAGI (reference sequence). V was clipped by 5 bases and J by 8 bases, with 13 bases between them. CDR3 length: 13 residues. CDR3 sequence (DNA): TGTGCCAGCAGTCAGAACAGGTTGGACACCATATATTTT. It specifies CASSQNRLDTIYF.

This chain joins TRBV2 and TRBJ2-5; tentative D call: TRBD2 (6 bases). V gave up 6 bases and J gave up 2 bases, with 10 bases separating them. Germline V gene lookup returns CDR1 SNHLY and CDR2 FYNNEI. The CDR3 length is 13 residues. This CDR3 is CASRRDSQETQYF. The CDR3 DNA follows: TGTGCCAGCAGGAGGGACTCTCAAGAGACCCAGTACTTC.

The J gene is TRBJ2-3, the V gene TRBV7-2, with a possible D match to TRBD1 (6 bases). Looked up from germline, CDR1 is SGHTA and CDR2 is FQGNSA. Trimming took off 0 bases at V and 2 bases at J, with 12 bases between the two ends. This CDR3 has 16 amino acids. As DNA, the CDR3 is TGTGCCAGCAGCTTAGCGTCGGGACAAAACACAGATACGCAGTATTTT. It encodes CASSLASGQNTDTQYF.

This clone was seen a few times. The chain uses TRBV7-3 and TRBJ2-5; no definite D call. The CDR3 has 13 residues. Germline V gene lookup returns CDR1 SGHTA and CDR2 FQGTGA. The V end was cut by 1 base, the J end by 5 bases, with 8 bases between. As DNA, the CDR3 is TGTGCCAGCAGCTTAAACAGTTGGGAGACCCAGTACTTC. Residues: CASSLNSWETQYF.

This sequence joins TRBV6-5 and TRBJ1-1; 7 positions agree with TRBD1. Per germline, CDR1 MNHEY and CDR2 SVGAGI. Unmatched junction bases numbered 10, after V lost 5 bases and J lost 4 bases. There are 15 residues in the CDR3. CDR3 in amino acids: CASSLFPTGRTEAFF. CDR3 sequence (DNA): TGTGCCAGCAGTCTATTCCCGACAGGGCGCACTGAAGCTTTCTTT.

This clone was detected a few times. The rearrangement uses TRBV28 and TRBJ1-2, with D possibly TRBD1 on 6 matching bases. The germline gives CDR1 MDHEN, CDR2 SYDVKM. This CDR3 has 14 amino acids. V lost 6 bases and J 2 bases, leaving 13 bases between the germline ends. CDR3 in amino acids: CASSQNQGNYGYTF. CDR3 nucleotide sequence: TGTGCCAGCAGCCAGAACCAGGGGAACTATGGCTACACCTTC.

The chain links TRBV30 to TRBJ1-1, with D perhaps matching TRBD1 (5 bases). Trimming stripped 5 bases from V and 1 base from J, with 11 bases between. The CDR3 spans 13 residues. The germline V gene has CDR1 GTSNPN and CDR2 SVGIG (reference sequence). In DNA, the CDR3 is TGTGCCTGGTGGTGGGGGGAGAACACTGAAGCTTTCTTT. Its translation: CAWWWGENTEAFF. Together with reference TRBV30 and TRBJ1-1, the CDR3 gives the full variable domain: SQTIHQWPATLVQPVGSPLSLECTVEGTSNPNLYWYRQAAGRGLQLLFYSVGIGQISSEVPQNLSASRPQDRQFILSSKKLLLSDSGFYLCAWWWGENTEAFFGQGTRLTVV.

This clone occurred a few times. The chain carries TRBV29-1 and TRBJ2-2, with TRBD1 matching over 10 bases. The J segment lost 5 bases and the V segment lost 7 bases, leaving 4 bases of the junction unmatched. The length of the CDR3 is 13 residues. The germline CDR1 and CDR2 sequences are SQVTM and ANQGSEA. This chain's CDR3 is CSGGQGKTGELFF. The CDR3 nucleotides read TGCAGCGGGGGACAGGGGAAGACCGGGGAGCTGTTTTTT.

This clone has just a few counts. In DNA form, the CDR3 reads TGTGCCAGCAGCTCCACGGGACAGAGCAATCAGCCCCAGCATTTT. This encodes CASSSTGQSNQPQHF. This sequence joins TRBV7-2 and TRBJ1-5; 7 positions agree with TRBD1. Trimming took 4 bases from V and 1 from J; bases not matched to a gene: 4. Germline loops: CDR1 SGHTA, CDR2 FQGNSA. This CDR3 contains 15 residues.